These 20 T cell receptor beta chains came from one sample sequenced in a study of blood T cell repertoires in COVID-19. Data came from immunoSEQ multiplex PCR; TCRdb stores just in-frame clones and leaves some out. This sample has roughly 330,000 clones, with roughly 90% found just once. Sequencing was carried out using peripheral blood. The receptors come from a woman in her forties or fifties with active or convalescent COVID-19.

The rearrangement uses TRBV2 and TRBJ1-2, with D possibly being TRBD1 (5 bases). With 3 bases removed from V and 3 bases from J, the gap between germline ends came to 11 bases. Per germline, CDR1 SNHLY and CDR2 FYNNEI. The CDR3 is 14 amino acids. The CDR3 nucleotides read TGTGCCAGCAGTGACCAGGACACCTACTATGGCTACACCTTC. Translating it yields CASSDQDTYYGYTF.

The chain has TRBV9 and TRBJ1-3, with D hard to call. Deletions cut 0 bases from V and 2 bases from J, with 9 bases between. CDR3 length equals 15 residues. Looked up from germline, CDR1 is SGDLS and CDR2 is YYNGEE. The CDR3 protein is CASSVGGTAGNTIYF. The CDR3 region has the DNA TGTGCCAGCAGCGTAGGAGGAACTGCTGGAAACACCATATATTTT.

Points on this clone: Other DNA sequences in this specimen translate into the identical CDR3. CDR3 sequence: CSVVGTGSYEQYF. The DNA for the CDR3 is TGCAGCGTTGTTGGGACAGGTTCCTACGAGCAGTACTTC. This chain connects TRBV29-1 to TRBJ2-7, with 8 bases aligning to TRBD1. From germline, CDR1 is SQVTM and CDR2 ANQGSEA. The length of the CDR3 is 13 residues. V lost 4 bases, J lost 1 base, and 3 bases stayed unmatched.

This sequence joins TRBV30 and TRBJ1-6; 9 positions match TRBD1. The CDR3 loop spans 14 amino acids. Germline-derived CDR1 and CDR2 are GTSNPN and SVGIG (reference sequence). Trimming cost V 1 base and J 7 bases; bases outside gene matches: 2. CDR3 DNA: TGTGCCTGGAGTGGGGACAGGGAGAATTCACCCCTCCACTTT. Translated: CAWSGDRENSPLHF.

This clone occurred once. This chain connects TRBV12-5 to TRBJ2-2; D not resolved. The CDR3 extends over 13 amino acids. Germline V gene sequence: CDR1 LGHNT, CDR2 FRNRAP. Trimming shortened V by 5 bases and J by 6 bases, and 10 bases separated the two germline ends. CDR3 residues: CASGPPVSGELFF. CDR3 nucleotide sequence: TGTGCTAGTGGTCCTCCGGTATCCGGGGAGCTGTTTTTT.

The chain couples TRBV19 to TRBJ2-6; TRBD1 matches at 8 bases. Germline loops: CDR1 LNHDA, CDR2 SQIVND (reference sequence). This CDR3 spans 18 amino acids. Trimming took 6 bases from V and 0 from J; bases not matched to a gene: 10. This CDR3 is CASRGTGPSSSGANVLTF. The CDR3 nucleotides read TGTGCCAGTAGGGGGACAGGCCCATCTTCCTCTGGGGCCAACGTCCTGACTTTC.

This chain connects TRBV24-1 to TRBJ2-5; 8 bases align to TRBD1. This CDR3 has 14 residues. Germline CDR1 KGHDR, CDR2 SFDVKD. After removal of 2 bases from V and 4 bases from J, the junction contained 2 bases not matched to a gene. Written as DNA, the CDR3 is TGTGCCACCAGTGATTCAGACAGGGGAGAGACCCAGTACTTC. Amino acid sequence: CATSDSDRGETQYF.

V and J are TRBV15 and TRBJ1-4, with TRBD1 as a possible D gene (6 bases). The germline V gene has CDR1 LNHNV and CDR2 YYDKDF (reference sequence). V shed 3 bases and J shed 14 bases, with 22 bases lying between them. The CDR3 is 15 amino acids. CDR3 loop: CATSRRGGNTRGLFF. CDR3 DNA: TGTGCCACCAGCAGGAGAGGGGGAAACACCCGAGGGCTGTTTTTT.

The J gene is TRBJ2-7, the V gene TRBV7-2; TRBD2 aligns across 12 bases. This CDR3 is 14 amino acids long. J lost 5 bases, V lost 3 bases, and 2 bases had no gene match. Germline V gives CDR1 SGHTA, CDR2 FQGNSA. DNA of the CDR3: TGTGCCAGCAGCTTGACTAGCGGGAGCAACGAGCAGTACTTC. Its protein product is CASSLTSGSNEQYF.

The rearrangement joins TRBV4-1 to TRBJ2-7; D is perhaps TRBD2 (5 bases). Germline CDR1 reads MGHRA; CDR2 reads YSYEKL. CDR3 length equals 13 residues. Trimming cost V 2 bases and J 10 bases, with 15 bases left between them. The CDR3 reads CASSQPGGGGQYF. The CDR3 bases are TGCGCCAGCAGCCAACCCGGAGGTGGCGGCCAGTACTTC.

The chain uses TRBV4-1 and TRBJ2-1; weak D call: TRBD1 (5 bases). CDR3 length: 14 residues. From germline, CDR1 is MGHRA and CDR2 YSYEKL. With 8 bases removed from V and 4 bases from J, the gap between germline ends came to 15 bases. This chain's CDR3 is CASRASDRYNEQFF. In DNA form, the CDR3 reads TGCGCCAGCCGAGCCAGCGACAGATACAATGAGCAGTTCTTC.

V usage is TRBV12-3 or TRBV12-4 and J usage is TRBJ2-7, with D perhaps TRBD2 (5 bases). V was clipped by 6 bases and J by 5 bases, with 8 bases between them. The length of the CDR3 is 11 residues. The CDR3 DNA is TGTGCCAGCAGCCGGGGTGACGAGCAGTACTTC. Translation gives CASSRGDEQYF.

The V call is TRBV5-1, the J call TRBJ2-7, with D tentatively TRBD1 (5 bases). With 0 bases removed from V and 2 bases from J, the gap between germline ends came to 12 bases. In germline, CDR1 is SGHRS, CDR2 YFSETQ. This CDR3 spans 15 amino acids. CDR3 loop: CASSLAGHKAYEQYF. The CDR3 bases are TGCGCCAGCAGCTTGGCCGGACACAAAGCCTACGAGCAGTACTTC.

J is TRBJ2-7 and V is TRBV30; tentatively, D is TRBD1 (6 bases). The CDR3 runs to 13 residues. CDR1 GTSNPN and CDR2 SVGIG come from the germline V gene (reference sequence). V gave up 2 bases and J gave up 5 bases, with 13 bases separating them. The CDR3 is CAWSSQGKNEQYF. DNA of the CDR3: TGTGCCTGGAGTTCCCAGGGGAAGAACGAGCAGTACTTC.

This chain joins TRBV5-1 and TRBJ1-4; possibly TRBD1 for D (5 bases). Germline V gene sequence: CDR1 SGHRS, CDR2 YFSETQ. The CDR3 sequence is 15 residues long. V lost 2 bases, J lost 4 bases, and 12 bases lay in between. The CDR3 region is CASSFSQGNNEKLFF. CDR3 bases: TGCGCCAGCAGCTTCTCTCAGGGTAATAATGAAAAACTGTTTTTT.

This chain uses TRBV3-1 (or the pseudogene TRBV3-2) with TRBJ2-3; 9 nucleotides agree with TRBD1. Germline loops: CDR1 LGHDT, CDR2 YNNKEL (reference sequence). V shed 5 bases, J shed 5 bases, and the junction held 8 bases outside the gene matches. The CDR3 consists of 15 residues. As DNA, the CDR3 is TGTGCCAGCAGCGACCACAGGGGGCAAGGAGATACGCAGTATTTT. It codes for CASSDHRGQGDTQYF.

This chain uses TRBV3-1 (or the pseudogene TRBV3-2) with TRBJ1-1; no clear D. The V gene lost 4 bases and the J gene lost 1 base, with 7 bases spanning the gap. Looked up from germline, CDR1 is LGHDT and CDR2 is YNNKEL (reference sequence). The CDR3 contains 13 residues. The CDR3, as DNA: TGTGCCAGCAGCCGGGCAGGGAACACTGAAGCTTTCTTT. Its protein is CASSRAGNTEAFF.

The rearrangement joins TRBV5-1 to TRBJ2-3; 7 bases map to TRBD1. The CDR3 loop spans 14 amino acids. The germline CDR1 and CDR2 sequences are SGHRS and YFSETQ. Trimming removed 4 bases from V and 6 bases from J; junction bases left unmatched: 8. CDR3 bases: TGCGCCAGCAGCCTAGGACAGGTCGAGGATACGCAGTATTTT. Translating gives CASSLGQVEDTQYF.

This chain links TRBV10-3 with TRBJ1-1; TRBD1 agrees at 7 bases. From germline, CDR1 is ENHRY and CDR2 SYGVKD. CDR3 size: 13 residues. V dropped 10 bases and J dropped 8; count of bases not matched to a gene: 13. The CDR3 region is CATAETGTAEAFF. The CDR3 region has the DNA TGTGCCACTGCAGAGACCGGGACAGCAGAAGCTTTCTTT.

The chain carries TRBV7-9 and TRBJ2-3, with 10 bases aligning to TRBD1. Losses at the gene ends were 5 bases for V and 4 bases for J; bases not matched to a gene: 6. The CDR3 consists of 15 residues. CDR1 and CDR2 (germline): SEHNR, FQNEAQ (reference sequence). The CDR3 DNA reads TGTGCCAGCAGCCAGACAGGGGGCACATCAGATACGCAGTATTTT. Translating gives CASSQTGGTSDTQYF.